The entry that follows covers one T cell receptor beta chain sequence. This sample stems from a study of blood T cell repertoires in COVID-19. Study at large: Acute-phase and convalescent COVID-19 samples originated in the United States, Italy and Spain. Nucleic acid was either cDNA or gDNA, and it came from T cells, B-cell-depleted T cells, or PBMCs.

Authors' methods: Reference gene primer amplification gave nucleated cell count estimates. Here immunoSEQ multiplex PCR was the method, and the copy in TCRdb shows in-frame clones only, minus some. D and trimming were read from the DNA, whereas the V and J calls and clone size are those reported in that table. The sample holds roughly 300,000 clones, 81% seen once. Trimming took 0 bases from V and 1 from J; bases not matched to a gene: 10. The CDR3 is made up of 18 amino acids. Germline V gene data show CDR1 as LGHNT and CDR2 as FRNRAP. The sequencing sample was made of peripheral blood. This chain links TRBV12-5 with TRBJ1-1, with 8 bases aligning to TRBD1. The TCR originated in a woman aged 60-75 years with active or convalescent COVID-19. The CDR3 sequence is CASGLVPPRQGRNTEAFF. The CDR3 region has the DNA TGTGCTAGTGGTTTGGTCCCGCCTCGACAGGGGAGGAACACTGAAGCTTTCTTT.